The rows below give T cell receptor beta chains drawn from one sample of a study of T cells in Graves' hyperthyroidism and ophthalmopathy. TCRdb analysed the multiplex PCR reads with MiXCR anew, one entry per CDR3 protein. The sample has around 610,000 distinct CDR3 sequences, approximately 15% seen once. The specimen sequenced was blood. These receptors were obtained from a middle-aged woman with Graves' ophthalmopathy. Each CDR3 is given with its conserved first and last residue. A D gene is named only where the DNA matches it firmly. Clone size appears in some rows only: once, few, many, or a class for an expanded clone.

CDR3 DNA | CDR3 protein | J gene | clone size | D gene | V gene
TGTGCCAGCAGGCATTTCGCGCGTCAGACAGGGATCCTAACCAGGTCCGGGGAGCTGTTTTTT | CASRHFARQTGILTRSGELFF | TRBJ2-2 | many | TRBD1 | TRBV6-6
TGTGCCAGCAGCCAAGAAGCGGGAGGGTTGGGCGAGCAGTACTTC | CASSQEAGGLGEQYF | TRBJ2-7 | NA | TRBD2 | TRBV4-2
TGTGCCAGCAGTTATGGTATACGGACAGGAAAAAATAGCAATCAGCCCCAGCATTTT | CASSYGIRTGKNSNQPQHF | TRBJ1-5 | many | TRBD1 | TRBV6-2/TRBV6-3
TGCAGTGCTAGTAACCTGGCACAGGGAGTGAGAGAGACCCAGTACTTC | CSASNLAQGVRETQYF | TRBJ2-5 | many | NA | TRBV20-1
TGTGCCAGCAGTTGGAGGGCCGTGACTGAAGCTTTCTTT | CASSWRAVTEAFF | TRBJ1-1 | many | NA | TRBV6-5
TGTGCCAGCGGATCGACAGGGAGTGACTATGGCTACACCTTC | CASGSTGSDYGYTF | TRBJ1-2 | many | TRBD1 | TRBV2
TGTGCCAGCAGCTCAATGACAGGCCCGAACTATGGCTACACCTTC | CASSSMTGPNYGYTF | TRBJ1-2 | many | NA | TRBV12-3/TRBV12-4
TGTGCCAGCAGCCTCGAGGAGGGCTCCTACGAGCAGTACTTC | CASSLEEGSYEQYF | TRBJ2-7 | NA | NA | TRBV3-1
TGTGCCAGCAGCTTAGATGTTGAAGAGACCCAGTACTTC | CASSLDVEETQYF | TRBJ2-5 | many | NA | TRBV11-3
TGCGCCAGCAGCTGGGACCAGGTCGGCTACACCTTC | CASSWDQVGYTF | TRBJ1-2 | few | NA | TRBV5-1
TGTGCCAGCAGCTTTACCCCCCTCACCGGGGAGCTGTTTTTT | CASSFTPLTGELFF | TRBJ2-2 | NA | NA | TRBV28
TGTGCCATCACCAGCGGGCAAAACAGGGGGAACTATGGCTACACCTTC | CAITSGQNRGNYGYTF | TRBJ1-2 | few | TRBD1 | TRBV2
TGTGCCAGCAGTTGGCTAGGGAACACAGAGCAGTACTTC | CASSWLGNTEQYF | TRBJ2-7 | NA | NA | TRBV12-3/TRBV12-4
TGTGCCAGTAGCGAGGGCCCAGGCTGGAACACTGAAGCTTTCTTT | CASSEGPGWNTEAFF | TRBJ1-1 | many | NA | TRBV19
TGCGCCAGCAGCCCAACCGGGACACCGACCTACGACCAGTACTTC | CASSPTGTPTYDQYF | TRBJ2-7 | once | NA | TRBV5-1
TGTGCCAGCAGTGACCAGCCGGATACGCAGTATTTT | CASSDQPDTQYF | TRBJ2-3 | many | NA | TRBV6-1
TGTGCCCGGAGTTCAGACAGCGGCACTGAAGCTTTCTTT | CARSSDSGTEAFF | TRBJ1-1 | many | NA | TRBV30
TGTGCCAGTGGACAGGGCTCGAACACCGGGGAGCTGTTTTTT | CASGQGSNTGELFF | TRBJ2-2 | many | TRBD1 | TRBV6-1
TGTGCCAGCAGCCACCAGGCGAGCGGGAGTGGTAAGCAGTACTTC | CASSHQASGSGKQYF | TRBJ2-7 | many | TRBD2 | TRBV6-2/TRBV6-3
TGTGCCAGCAGCGGAGACAGGGGTTTGACTGAAGCTTTCTTT | CASSGDRGLTEAFF | TRBJ1-1 | many | TRBD1 | TRBV7-2
TGTGCCAGCAGATCGGCGGGAGCCTCAGATACGCAGTATTTT | CASRSAGASDTQYF | TRBJ2-3 | NA | TRBD2 | TRBV28
TGTGCCAGCAGTTTAAACGGGGGCGTTAATTCACCCCTCCACTTT | CASSLNGGVNSPLHF | TRBJ1-6 | NA | NA | TRBV28
TGTGCCAGCACCGTGAGGGGGAAAGAGACCCAGTACTTC | CASTVRGKETQYF | TRBJ2-5 | many | NA | TRBV28
TGCGCCAGCAGCTGGGGGGGCTACGAGCAGTACTTC | CASSWGGYEQYF | TRBJ2-7 | many | TRBD2 | TRBV5-1
TGTGGAATCGGAGGGCCCACTGAAGCTTTCTTT | CGIGGPTEAFF | TRBJ1-1 | NA | NA | TRBV7-9
TGTGCCAGCTCTCAGACATTGGCAGTCGGCACTGAAGCTTTCTTT | CASSQTLAVGTEAFF | TRBJ1-1 | many | NA | TRBV12-3/TRBV12-4
TGCAGTGCCCGGGAGGGTCTTGGCAATCAGCCCCAGCATTTT | CSAREGLGNQPQHF | TRBJ1-5 | few | NA | TRBV20-1
TGCGCCAGCAGCCAGAATGACGGAGAGACCCAGTACTTC | CASSQNDGETQYF | TRBJ2-5 | many | NA | TRBV5-1
TGTGCCAGCAGCTTTGACTCCCCTGAAGCTTTCTTT | CASSFDSPEAFF | TRBJ1-1 | many | NA | TRBV11-1
TGTGCCAGTAGCGACCCCACAGGGAGCTCCCACGAGCAGTACTTC | CASSDPTGSSHEQYF | TRBJ2-7 | many | NA | TRBV19
TGTGCCAGCAGCTCGGACAGGGGGGGTGAGCAGTTCTTC | CASSSDRGGEQFF | TRBJ2-1 | many | TRBD1 | TRBV11-3
TGTGCCAGCAGCTCTCCGGGACAGGGAGTTCCCGGGGAGCTGTTTTTT | CASSSPGQGVPGELFF | TRBJ2-2 | many | TRBD1 | TRBV7-3
TGTGCCAGCAGCTCCCTCGGAGCGGCCCAAGAGACCCAGTACTTC | CASSSLGAAQETQYF | TRBJ2-5 | many | NA | TRBV11-2
TGTGCCAGCAGCGCTGGGGGACTAGCGGGGAGTGAGACCCAGTACTTC | CASSAGGLAGSETQYF | TRBJ2-5 | many | TRBD2 | TRBV9
TGTGCCAGCAGTCTTAGTCACGGTGGCAGACCGTACCAAGAGACCCAGTACTTC | CASSLSHGGRPYQETQYF | TRBJ2-5 | few | NA | TRBV6-1
TGTGCCAGCTCACCACCTGGGGAGACCCAGTACTTC | CASSPPGETQYF | TRBJ2-5 | many | NA | TRBV18
TGTGCCAGCAGCCTAATGCCCGAGCTAGGACCGAACACTGAAGCTTTCTTT | CASSLMPELGPNTEAFF | TRBJ1-1 | NA | NA | TRBV5-6
TGTGCCAGCTCCACCCGCCGGGGGGGGATTAACACTGAAGCTTTCTTT | CASSTRRGGINTEAFF | TRBJ1-1 | few | NA | TRBV12-3/TRBV12-4
TGCAGCTGCGCGGGCGGGACAGGTGGGCTCTATGGCTACACCTTC | CSCAGGTGGLYGYTF | TRBJ1-2 | many | TRBD1 | TRBV20-1